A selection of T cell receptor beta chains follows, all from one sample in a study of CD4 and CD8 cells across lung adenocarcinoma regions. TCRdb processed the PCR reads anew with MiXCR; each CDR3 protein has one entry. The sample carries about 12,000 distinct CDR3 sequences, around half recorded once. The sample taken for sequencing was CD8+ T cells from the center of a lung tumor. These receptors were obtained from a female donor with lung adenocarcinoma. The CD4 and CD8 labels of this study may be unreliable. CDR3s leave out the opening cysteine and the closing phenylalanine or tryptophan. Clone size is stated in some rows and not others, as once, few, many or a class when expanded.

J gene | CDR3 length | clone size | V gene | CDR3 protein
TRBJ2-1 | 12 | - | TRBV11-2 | ASSSIRAYNEQF
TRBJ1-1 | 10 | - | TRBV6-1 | ASAWGQTEAF
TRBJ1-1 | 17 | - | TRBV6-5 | ASSYSQLTGPAMNTEAF
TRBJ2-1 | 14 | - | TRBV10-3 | AISGGGGGGTDEQF
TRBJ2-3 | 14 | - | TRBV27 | ASSLVGTALTDTQY
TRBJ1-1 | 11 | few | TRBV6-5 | ASSYSRDTEAF
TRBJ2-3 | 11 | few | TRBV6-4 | ASSDRVTDTQY
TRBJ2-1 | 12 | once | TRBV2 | ASSEWTDYNEQF
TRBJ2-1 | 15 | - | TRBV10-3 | AISDPPSGKFYNEQF
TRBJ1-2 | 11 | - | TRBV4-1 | ASSRTGSYGYT